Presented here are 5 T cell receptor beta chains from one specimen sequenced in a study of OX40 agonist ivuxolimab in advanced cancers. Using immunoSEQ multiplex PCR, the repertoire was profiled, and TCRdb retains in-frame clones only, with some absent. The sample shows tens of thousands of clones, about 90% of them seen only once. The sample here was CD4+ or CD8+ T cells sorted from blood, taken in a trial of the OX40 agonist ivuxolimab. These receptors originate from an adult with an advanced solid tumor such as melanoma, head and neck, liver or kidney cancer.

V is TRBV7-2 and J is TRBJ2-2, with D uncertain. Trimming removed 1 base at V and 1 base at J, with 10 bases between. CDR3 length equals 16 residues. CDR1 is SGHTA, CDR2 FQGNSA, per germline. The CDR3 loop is CASSLESYGNTGELFF. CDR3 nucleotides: TGTGCCAGCAGCTTAGAGTCATATGGGAACACCGGGGAGCTGTTTTTT.

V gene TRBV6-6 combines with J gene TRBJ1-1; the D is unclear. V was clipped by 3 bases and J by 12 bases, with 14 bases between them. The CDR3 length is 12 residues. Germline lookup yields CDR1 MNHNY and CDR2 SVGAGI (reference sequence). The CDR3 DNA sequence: TGTGCCAGCAGTTATTTGGGTTTTTTTCCTTTCTTT. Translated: CASSYLGFFPFF.

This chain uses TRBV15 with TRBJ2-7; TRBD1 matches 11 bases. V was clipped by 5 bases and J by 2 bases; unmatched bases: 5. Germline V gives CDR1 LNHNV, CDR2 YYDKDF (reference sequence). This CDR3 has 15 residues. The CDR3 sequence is CATSVGTGGTYEQYF. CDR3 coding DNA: TGTGCCACCAGCGTCGGGACAGGGGGTACCTACGAGCAGTACTTC.

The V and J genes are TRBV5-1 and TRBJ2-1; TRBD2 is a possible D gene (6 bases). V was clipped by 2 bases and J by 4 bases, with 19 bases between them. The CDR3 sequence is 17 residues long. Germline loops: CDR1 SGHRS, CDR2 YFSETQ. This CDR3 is CASSFPQLGTSYNEQFF. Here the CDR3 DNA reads TGCGCCAGCAGCTTTCCACAACTAGGGACTTCTTACAATGAGCAGTTCTTC.

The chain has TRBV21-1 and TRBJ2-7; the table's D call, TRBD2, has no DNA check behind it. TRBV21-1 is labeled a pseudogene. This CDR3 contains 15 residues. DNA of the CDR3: TGTGCCAGCAGCAAAAGGGGGGGGTTTTTCTACGAGCAGTACTTC. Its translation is CASSKRGGFFYEQYF.